These 6 T cell receptor beta chains were all obtained from the same sample, sequenced in a study of blood T cell repertoires in COVID-19. Clones were read by immunoSEQ multiplex PCR, and TCRdb kept only the in-frame ones, dropping some. The sample has some 130,000 clones, about 85% seen once. The specimen was peripheral blood. These receptors were collected from a man older than 75 with acute or convalescent COVID-19.

The gene calls are TRBV19 and TRBJ2-3; TRBD2 agrees at 11 bases. V was clipped by 5 bases and J by 0 bases; unmatched bases: 13. This CDR3 spans 19 amino acids. Germline V gene data show CDR1 as LNHDA and CDR2 as SQIVND (reference sequence). CDR3 residues: CASSDPEPGLAASTDTQYF. The CDR3 nucleotides read TGTGCCAGTAGTGACCCCGAACCGGGACTAGCGGCCAGCACAGATACGCAGTATTTT.

This chain uses TRBV3-1 (or the pseudogene TRBV3-2) with TRBJ1-2; TRBD1 is a possible D gene (5 bases). There are 15 residues in the CDR3. CDR1 LGHDT and CDR2 YNNKEL come from the germline V gene (reference sequence). Trimming took off 4 bases at V and 5 bases at J, with 17 bases between the two ends. CDR3 in DNA: TGTGCCAGCAGCCTAAACAGGCCTCGGTGGTATGGCTACACCTTC. It specifies CASSLNRPRWYGYTF.

The chain uses TRBV7-9 and TRBJ2-1; the match to TRBD2 covers 13 bases. Unmatched junction bases numbered 8, after V lost 5 bases and J lost 7 bases. Germline V gene lookup returns CDR1 SEHNR and CDR2 FQNEAQ (reference sequence). This CDR3 comprises 16 residues. The CDR3 bases are TGTGCCAGCAGCCTAAGGACTAGCGGGGGTCCTAATGAGCAGTTCTTC. Translation: CASSLRTSGGPNEQFF.

The V and J genes are TRBV4-2 and TRBJ2-6; D may be TRBD2 (6 bases). This CDR3 is built from 19 residues. Germline values: CDR1 LGHNA, CDR2 YNFKEQ. V lost 1 base to trimming and J lost 0 bases, with 16 bases between them. This CDR3 reads CASSQVKRDWSSGANVLTF. CDR3 DNA sequence: TGTGCCAGCAGCCAAGTTAAGAGGGACTGGAGCTCTGGGGCCAACGTCCTGACTTTC.

The chain has TRBV27 and TRBJ1-6, with D unclear. The V gene lost 2 bases and the J gene lost 5 bases, with 10 bases spanning the gap. CDR1 MNHEY and CDR2 SMNVEV come from the germline V gene (reference sequence). The CDR3 has 15 residues. As DNA, the CDR3 is TGTGCCAGCAGTTTAAGTGGACTCAATAATTCACCCCTCCACTTT. Amino acid sequence: CASSLSGLNNSPLHF.

In its sample, this clone was seen once. This rearrangement joins TRBV4-3 to TRBJ1-3; 7 bases agree with TRBD1. Per germline, CDR1 LGHNA and CDR2 YSLEER. CDR3 length: 18 residues. The V and J ends lost 1 base and 1 base, in that order; junction bases with no gene match: 10. The CDR3 spells CASSQAGTVKPSGNTIYF. The CDR3 region has the DNA TGCGCCAGCAGCCAAGCCGGGACAGTAAAACCATCTGGAAACACCATATATTTT.